A single sample is the source of the 26 T cell receptor beta chains below, sequenced in a study of regulatory T cells in long-lasting Graves disease. Arm-PCR of CDR3 regions and iRepertoire HTBI primers were the basis on which TCR beta libraries were built. Via MiXCR, TCRdb re-called the multiplex PCR reads, giving one row per CDR3 protein. The sample includes roughly 440,000 distinct CDR3 sequences, 16% seen only once; the top ten take less than 30%. Time point defined: newly diagnosed GD, antithyroid drugs for less than 3 months. RNA extracted from PBMCs served as the sequencing template. These sequences were also reported in another study, on T cells in Graves' hyperthyroidism and ophthalmopathy.

Material: peripheral blood mononuclear cells (PBMCs), obtained at new diagnosis, from a patient treated with antithyroid drugs. These receptors were collected from a woman aged 18-29 years with Graves disease.

This clonotype has ten or more counts. This chain uses TRBV12-3 or TRBV12-4 with TRBJ1-2, with a tentative D call TRBD1 (6 bases). V was clipped by 5 bases and J by 5 bases, with 15 bases between them. This CDR3 comprises 14 residues. The CDR3 region has the DNA TGTGCCAGCAGTCCCCAGGGGATTGGGTATGGCTACACCTTC. Translating it yields CASSPQGIGYGYTF.

In the case of this clonotype: At one of its ends the junction is not consistent with the germline gene, which may arise from a read error. The chain links TRBV4-3 to TRBJ1-1, with D possibly TRBD1 on 6 matching bases. Germline V CDR1 and CDR2: LGHNA, YSLEER. CDR3 length: 16 amino acids. CDR3 region: CASNQDQGGVNTEAFF. Here the CDR3 DNA reads TGCGCCAGCAACCAAGATCAAGGGGGGGTTAACACTGAAGCTTTCTTT.

This clonotype has a count of ten or more. V usage is TRBV7-2 and J usage is TRBJ2-7; tentatively, D is TRBD2 (5 bases). Germline V gene lookup returns CDR1 SGHTA and CDR2 FQGNSA. The CDR3 is made up of 15 amino acids. Deletions cut 5 bases from V and 3 bases from J, with 17 bases between. The CDR3 bases are TGTGCCAGCAGCCGCCGGGTAGCGAGTAACTACGAGCAGTACTTC. This codes for CASSRRVASNYEQYF.

Many counts were recorded for this clonotype. V gene TRBV5-1 combines with J gene TRBJ2-1; a possible D gene is TRBD1 (5 bases). Trimming pared 3 bases from V and 8 bases from J, leaving 18 bases between. Looked up from germline, CDR1 is SGHRS and CDR2 is YFSETQ. The CDR3 has 15 residues. The CDR3 protein is CASSSPDTHRDEQFF. In nucleotides, the CDR3 is TGCGCCAGCAGCTCCCCGGACACCCATAGGGATGAGCAGTTCTTC.

The rearrangement uses TRBV29-1 and TRBJ2-7; TRBD2 aligns across 8 bases. Germline values: CDR1 SQVTM, CDR2 ANQGSEA. The CDR3 runs 12 residues. J was trimmed by 6 bases and V by 0 bases; bases with no gene match: 1. CDR3 sequence (DNA): TGCAGCGTTGAAGAGAGCGGGAGCGAGCAGTACTTC. This codes for CSVEESGSEQYF.

This clonotype was counted many times. This chain links TRBV7-9 with TRBJ2-7; 12 nucleotides line up with TRBD1. The CDR3 has 15 residues. Looked up from germline, CDR1 is SEHNR and CDR2 is FQNEAQ (reference sequence). The J segment lost 6 bases and the V segment lost 4 bases, leaving 7 bases of the junction unmatched. Written as DNA, the CDR3 is TGTGCCAGCAGCTCCTCCGGGACAGGGGGCCTCGAGCAGTACTTC. Residues: CASSSSGTGGLEQYF. Full variable domain (rest looked up from reference TRBV7-9 and TRBJ2-7): DTGVSQNPRHKITKRGQNVTFRCDPISEHNRLYWYRQTLGQGPEFLTYFQNEAQLEKSRLLSDRFSAERPKGSFSTLEIQRTEQGDSAMYLCASSSSGTGGLEQYFGPGTRLTVT.

In the case of this clonotype: The junction and the germline gene differ at one end; a read error may be behind it. This chain uses TRBV28 with TRBJ1-5, with TRBD1 identical over 8 bases. The CDR3 totals 15 residues. From germline, CDR1 is MDHEN and CDR2 SYDVKM. The CDR3 DNA sequence: TGTGCCAGCAGGCCGGGACAGGAGGGTAATCGGCCCCAGCATTTT. Amino acid sequence: CASRPGQEGNRPQHF.

This clonotype was seen many times. CDR3 nucleotides: TGCAGTGCTAGCCCGTGGACAGGGCAAGAGACCCAGTACTTC. This encodes CSASPWTGQETQYF. The chain joins TRBV20-1 to TRBJ2-5; 8 bases map to TRBD1. The V segment lost 3 bases and the J segment 2 bases; nucleotides outside the gene matches: 5. The CDR3 consists of 14 residues. Germline values: CDR1 DFQATT, CDR2 SNEGSKA (reference sequence).

This sequence joins TRBV5-8 and TRBJ2-3; tentatively, D is TRBD1 (5 bases). V dropped 0 bases and J dropped 0 bases, with 14 bases sitting between them. Looked up from germline, CDR1 is SGHTS and CDR2 is YDEGEE. The CDR3 loop spans 17 amino acids. The CDR3 nucleotides are TGTGCCAGCAGCTTGGTATTCAGGGAAACTAGCACAGATACGCAGTATTTT. Its translation: CASSLVFRETSTDTQYF.

V and J are TRBV7-6 and TRBJ2-3, with a tentative D call TRBD2 (5 bases). CDR1 is SGHVS, CDR2 FNYEAQ, per germline. The V end lost 0 bases, the J end lost 0 bases, and 10 bases lay between the germline ends. This CDR3 is 16 amino acids long. The CDR3 nucleotides read TGTGCCAGCAGCTTAGCGTTCAGACTAAGCACAGATACGCAGTATTTT. Amino acid sequence: CASSLAFRLSTDTQYF.

Of note for this clonotype: Possible read error: a much larger clone is one base away. This sequence joins TRBV5-1 and TRBJ2-3, with TRBD2 matching over 14 bases. The assigned J gene may be wrong: the sequence end matches TRBJ2-1 better. There are 18 residues in the CDR3. Germline lookup yields CDR1 SGHRS and CDR2 YFSETQ. The CDR3 here is CASSLASGLAGALYEQFF. In nucleotides, the CDR3 is TGCGCCAGCAGCTTGGCCTCGGGACTAGCGGGAGCACTCTACGAGCAGTTCTTC.

This clonotype was picked up many times. The chain combines TRBV7-2 with TRBJ2-1; TRBD2 is a possible D gene (6 bases). The CDR3 consists of 14 residues. Germline lookup yields CDR1 SGHTA and CDR2 FQGNSA. Trimming removed 2 bases at V and 6 bases at J, with 11 bases between. The CDR3 protein is CASSLRLVGNEQFF. The CDR3 DNA sequence: TGTGCCAGCAGCTTAAGACTAGTTGGCAATGAGCAGTTCTTC.

In this sample, this clonotype turned up many times. V is TRBV12-3 or TRBV12-4 and J is TRBJ1-1; D is ambiguous. This CDR3 has 14 residues. Trimming took 8 bases from V and 4 from J, leaving 17 bases between them. CDR3 nucleotide sequence: TGTGCCAGCCAAAAAACCGGGAGGGCCACTGAAGCTTTCTTT. Translation: CASQKTGRATEAFF.

This chain links TRBV14 with TRBJ2-1, with 8 bases that match TRBD1. Germline V lookup: CDR1 SGHDN, CDR2 FVKESK. J lost 5 bases, V lost 4 bases, and 10 bases had no gene match. This CDR3 is 16 amino acids long. CDR3 residues: CASSPSGQVNHNEQFF. The CDR3 DNA reads TGTGCCAGCAGCCCATCGGGACAGGTCAACCACAATGAGCAGTTCTTC.

This clonotype appeared a few times. CDR3 DNA: TGTGCCAGCGGGACCCTCCAAAAGTCCCTCCACTTT. Its translation is CASGTLQKSLHF. The V gene is TRBV28, the J gene TRBJ1-6, with D tentatively TRBD1 (5 bases). The V end was cut by 8 bases, the J end by 14 bases, with 16 bases between. The CDR3 consists of 12 residues. CDR1 and CDR2 from the germline V gene are MDHEN and SYDVKM.

In this sample, this clonotype turned up many times. The rearrangement links TRBV12-3 or TRBV12-4 to TRBJ2-5; no reliable D call. Trimming removed 6 bases at V and 4 bases at J, with 9 bases between. The CDR3 spans 12 residues. The CDR3 loop reads CASSFRLETQYF. The CDR3 nucleotides are TGTGCCAGCAGCTTCCGTTTAGAGACCCAGTACTTC.

The V gene is TRBV28, the J gene TRBJ2-1; unclear D gene. V shed 2 bases and J shed 3 bases, with 17 bases lying between them. This CDR3 region has 17 residues. CDR1 and CDR2 (germline): MDHEN, SYDVKM. The CDR3 reads CASSLTSGKSGYNEQFF. CDR3 DNA: TGTGCCAGCAGTTTAACGTCAGGAAAATCAGGCTACAATGAGCAGTTCTTC. Variable domain in full (rest from reference TRBV28 and TRBJ2-1): DVKVTQSSRYLVKRTGEKVFLECVQDMDHENMFWYRQDPGLGLRLIYFSYDVKMKEKGDIPEGYSVSREKKERFSLILESASTNQTSMYLCASSLTSGKSGYNEQFFGPGTRLTVL.

This clonotype appeared a few times. A much more abundant neighbour one base away suggests this may be a read error. The genes are TRBV11-1 and TRBJ2-1; 14 nucleotides match TRBD2. Germline-derived CDR1 and CDR2 are SGHAT and FQDESV (reference sequence). This CDR3 comprises 17 residues. This CDR3 is CAGSLRTGLAGVNEQFF. CDR3 coding DNA: TGTGCCGGCAGCCTAAGGACGGGACTAGCGGGAGTCAATGAGCAGTTCTTC.

This clonotype has more than one count but fewer than ten. It may be a read error: a sequence one base away is much more abundant. The chain uses TRBV28 and TRBJ2-1, with 14 bases aligning to TRBD2. Germline-derived CDR1 and CDR2 are MDHEN and SYDVKM. The CDR3 covers 16 residues. The CDR3 DNA reads TGTGCCAGCGGTTTGCTCGGGACTAGCGGGAGTCGTGAGCAGTTCTTC. This encodes CASGLLGTSGSREQFF.

This clonotype was counted ten times or more. The chain recombines TRBV7-9 with TRBJ2-7; weak D call: TRBD1 (6 bases). V lost 5 bases and J lost 2, with 16 bases in between. Per the germline V gene, CDR1 is SEHNR and CDR2 is FQNEAQ (reference sequence). The CDR3 runs to 15 residues. CDR3 nucleotide sequence: TGTGCCAGCAGCCCCCGGACAGAACCTCCCTACGAGCAGTACTTC. It specifies CASSPRTEPPYEQYF.

This clonotype has just a few counts. The rearrangement links TRBV7-2 to TRBJ1-3; TRBD1 matches at 9 bases. V lost 7 bases, J lost 3 bases, and 4 bases stayed unmatched. The CDR3 has 14 amino acids. Germline values: CDR1 SGHTA, CDR2 FQGNSA. This chain's CDR3 is CASTADRGGNTIYF. The DNA for the CDR3 is TGTGCCAGCACCGCGGACAGGGGTGGAAACACCATATATTTT.

This clonotype has a count of ten or more. One end of the junction is discordant with germline, which a read error may explain. The chain is built from TRBV28 and TRBJ2-7; TRBD2 might be the D (6 bases). CDR3 length: 12 residues. Germline CDR1 and CDR2: MDHEN and SYDVKM. The CDR3 spells CASSLPGGEQYF. The DNA of the CDR3 is TGCGCCAGCAGCTTGCCCGGGGGCGAGCAGTACTTC.

The sample holds a few counts of this clonotype. V and J are TRBV28 and TRBJ2-7, with D uncertain. V shed 2 bases and J shed 3 bases, with 14 bases lying between them. This CDR3 contains 15 residues. From germline, CDR1 is MDHEN and CDR2 SYDVKM. The CDR3 nucleotides read TGTGCCAGCAGTTTAGATTTGGGCAGTTACTACGAGCAGTACTTC. Amino acids: CASSLDLGSYYEQYF.

The gene calls are TRBV20-1 and TRBJ2-7; 9 bases agree with TRBD2. This CDR3 has 13 residues. Germline CDR1 is DFQATT and CDR2 is SNEGSKA (reference sequence). With 3 bases clipped from V and 11 bases from J, the junction kept 11 bases outside the gene matches. The CDR3 protein is CSASELAGVVEYF. The CDR3 DNA reads as TGCAGTGCTAGTGAGTTAGCGGGAGTGGTGGAGTACTTC.

This clonotype was seen ten or more times. This chain connects TRBV3-1 to TRBJ2-3; the match to TRBD2 covers 14 bases. The germline CDR1 and CDR2 sequences are LGHDT and YNNKEL (reference sequence). This CDR3 comprises 18 residues. Trimming took 4 bases from V and 1 from J; bases not matched to a gene: 7. CDR3: CASSRGTSGSGGTDTQYF. The CDR3 bases are TGTGCCAGCAGCCGCGGGACTAGCGGGAGTGGGGGCACAGATACGCAGTATTTT.

This clonotype was counted at least ten times. This chain joins TRBV27 and TRBJ1-1; 8 bases are a match to TRBD1. The V gene end was trimmed by 8 bases and the J gene end by 8 bases; junction bases not matched to a gene: 43. Germline CDR1 is MNHEY and CDR2 is SMNVEV (reference sequence). The CDR3 sequence is 24 residues long. The CDR3 loop reads CASPVCNQPLVTLWGQDRFGEAFF. CDR3 DNA sequence: TGTGCCAGCCCAGTGTGCAATCAGCCCCTTGTAACATTGTGGGGACAGGATAGATTCGGGGAAGCTTTCTTT.